This T cell receptor (beta chain) was sequenced during a study of circulating CD8 cells and anti-PD-1 response in melanoma. Details on this clonotype: Its specificity is not known. A much bigger clone sits one base away, suggesting this may be a read error.

Live CD3+CD8+TCRalphabeta+ cells were sorted into four subsets by PD-1 and/or TIGIT. V gave up 4 bases and J gave up 9 bases, with 15 bases separating them. This CDR3 is built from 13 residues. Germline V lookup: CDR1 KGHDR, CDR2 SFDVKD. Using approximately 16 ng of total RNA, TCR libraries were made with the QIAseq Immune Repertoire TCR panel. TCRdb fed the reads into MiXCR, producing one record per CDR3 protein. The repertoire includes more than 950 distinct CDR3 sequences, around 6.1% of them detected once, and 11% sits in the top ten. Overall study results and limits: Diversity ranked highest in DNEG and lowest in TIGIT subsets. Subset repertoires were largely private at M1, with under 7.5% shared. Tumor reactivity was tested by peptide assays on expanded sorted subsets.

This clonotype was obtained from a human donor with melanoma. The chain joins TRBV24-1 to TRBJ2-7, with D possibly being TRBD1 (5 bases). Sequencing used CD8+ T cells from PBMCs, obtained at baseline or after one month of anti-PD-1 therapy (not recorded which). The CDR3 coding sequence is TGTGCCACCAGTGAGGGCGTGGGGCATGGGCAGTACTTC. As protein: CATSEGVGHGQYF.